The text below deals with one T cell receptor (beta chain). Antigen specificity is unknown. Using a J-beta primer mix together with a sample-barcoded 5' primer, a second PCR was run for roughly 7 to 12 cycles. MiXCR, run by TCRdb on the 5' RACE reads, gives a single entry per CDR3 protein. This table holds around 500,000 distinct CDR3 sequences, roughly a quarter found once. The sample is drawn from a study of blood T cells in healthy people across ages. The CDR3 is 14 amino acids. Findings and limits, study-wide: The long-lived group displayed more naive CD4+ cells, plus higher diversity, than the aged donors did. Among T cells, TCR beta diversity per million cells dropped roughly linearly as age rose.

The authors drew around 11 milliliters of peripheral blood from each donor. The same data also went into a second study, on T cells of mothers and their children. That paper adds: There was no detection of any persistent microchimeric T cell clones.

Material: blood. The chain joins TRBV12-3 or TRBV12-4 to TRBJ2-5, with 9 bases that match TRBD2. The DNA end lines up better with TRBJ2-1; the J call may be wrong. The TCR was taken from a boy aged 2-9 years in good health. The CDR3: CASWVAGVRNEQFF. In DNA, the CDR3 is TGTGCCAGCTGGGTAGCGGGAGTAAGAAATGAGCAGTTCTTC.